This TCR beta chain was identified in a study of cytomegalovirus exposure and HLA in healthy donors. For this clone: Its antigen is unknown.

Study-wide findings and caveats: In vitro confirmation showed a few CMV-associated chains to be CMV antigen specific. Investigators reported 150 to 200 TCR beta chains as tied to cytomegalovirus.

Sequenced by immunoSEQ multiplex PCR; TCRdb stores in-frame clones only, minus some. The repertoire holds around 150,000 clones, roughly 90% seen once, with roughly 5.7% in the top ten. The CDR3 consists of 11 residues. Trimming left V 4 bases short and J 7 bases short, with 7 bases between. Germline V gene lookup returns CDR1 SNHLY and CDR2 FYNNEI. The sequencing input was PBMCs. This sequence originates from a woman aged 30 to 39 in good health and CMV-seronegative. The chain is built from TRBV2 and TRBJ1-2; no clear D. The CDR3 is CASSADTGYTF. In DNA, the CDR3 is TGTGCCAGCAGTGCAGACACTGGCTACACCTTC.